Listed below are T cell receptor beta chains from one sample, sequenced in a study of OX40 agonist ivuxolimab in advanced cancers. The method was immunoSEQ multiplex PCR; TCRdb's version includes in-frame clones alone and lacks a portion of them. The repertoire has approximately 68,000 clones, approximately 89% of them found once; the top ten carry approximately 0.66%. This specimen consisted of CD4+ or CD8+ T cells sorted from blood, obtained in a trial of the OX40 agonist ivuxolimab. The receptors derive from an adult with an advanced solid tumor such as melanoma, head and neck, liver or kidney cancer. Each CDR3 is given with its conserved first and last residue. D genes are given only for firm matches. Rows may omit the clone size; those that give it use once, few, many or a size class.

CASSQTFNEQFF	TGCGCCAGCAGCCAGACCTTCAATGAGCAGTTCTTC	TRBV5-1	TRBJ2-1	.	.
CASSTQDRGLTGELFF	TGTGCCAGTAGTACCCAAGACAGGGGTTTAACCGGGGAGCTGTTTTTT	TRBV19	TRBJ2-2	TRBD1	.
CASSIRQGAHQPQHF	TGTGCCAGCTCGATTCGACAGGGGGCCCACCAGCCCCAGCATTTT	TRBV6-5	TRBJ1-5	TRBD1	.
CASSKTGGKLDNQPQHF	TGTGCCAGCAGCAAGACAGGGGGCAAATTGGACAATCAGCCCCAGCATTTT	TRBV5-5	TRBJ1-5	TRBD1	.
CASSMGRGGSLHTDTQYF	TGTGCCAGTAGTATGGGGCGGGGGGGCTCCCTGCACACAGATACGCAGTATTTT	TRBV19	TRBJ2-3	TRBD2	.
CASSLRTGVNTEAFF	TGTGCCAGCAGCTTGAGAACAGGCGTGAACACTGAAGCTTTCTTT	TRBV5-6	TRBJ1-1	.	few
CASSLKTGGRTETQYF	TGTGCCAGCAGTTTAAAGACAGGGGGCCGTACGGAGACCCAGTACTTC	TRBV6-5	TRBJ2-5	TRBD1	.
CASSFRGPNEKLFF	TGTGCCAGCAGCTTTAGGGGCCCTAATGAAAAACTGTTTTTT	TRBV5-5	TRBJ1-4	.	.
CTSTKGLMWGQGLNGYTF	TGTACCAGTACTAAGGGCCTTATGTGGGGACAGGGATTAAATGGCTACACCTTC	TRBV19	TRBJ1-2	TRBD1	.
CASSLGLPNQPQHF	TGTGCCAGCAGCTTGGGGTTACCTAATCAGCCCCAGCATTTT	TRBV5-6	TRBJ1-5	.	once
CASSRDGTENTGELFF	TGTGCCAGCAGTAGGGACGGTACAGAGAACACCGGGGAGCTGTTTTTT	TRBV6-6	TRBJ2-2	.	once
CASSPPGSNQPQHF	TGTGCCAGCTCACCACCGGGAAGCAATCAGCCCCAGCATTTT	TRBV18	TRBJ1-5	.	once
CASSYSGPGSNEKLFF	TGTGCCAGCAGTTACTCTGGGCCAGGGTCTAATGAAAAACTGTTTTTT	TRBV6-5	TRBJ1-4	.	.
CASSANPGPSGQGYTF	TGTGCCAGCAGTGCCAACCCGGGGCCCTCGGGACAAGGCTACACCTTC	TRBV2	TRBJ1-2	.	.
CASSFAGPLEQFF	TGTGCCAGCAGCTTCGCGGGACCCCTTGAGCAGTTCTTC	TRBV11-2	TRBJ2-1	.	once
CASSPSLPGDEQFF	TGTGCCAGCTCACCATCCCTTCCGGGGGATGAGCAGTTCTTC	TRBV18	TRBJ2-1	.	.
CASSQDEGLGGYTF	TGCGCCAGCAGCCAAGATGAAGGGCTCGGAGGCTACACCTTC	TRBV4-3	TRBJ1-2	.	.
CASSFGMTGGTGELFF	TGCGCCAGCAGCTTCGGAATGACAGGGGGCACCGGGGAGCTGTTTTTT	TRBV5-1	TRBJ2-2	TRBD1	.
CASSPGDGTYGYTF	TGCGCCAGCAGCCCAGGGGACGGAACCTATGGCTACACCTTC	TRBV5-1	TRBJ1-2	.	.
CASSIRRQVPYEQYF	TGTGCCAGTAGTATAAGGAGGCAGGTACCCTACGAGCAGTACTTC	TRBV19	TRBJ2-7	.	.
CSVEGTGVKNSAETQYF	TGCAGCGTTGAAGGAACAGGGGTAAAGAATTCCGCGGAGACCCAGTACTTC	TRBV29-1	TRBJ2-5	TRBD1	.
CASSLQGTSPLHF	TGTGCCAGCAGCCTACAGGGTACATCACCCCTCCACTTT	TRBV7-9	TRBJ1-6	.	.
CASNQGANTGELFF	TGTGCCAGCAACCAGGGCGCGAACACCGGGGAGCTGTTTTTT	TRBV6-5	TRBJ2-2	.	.
CAWIKGSAEAFF	TGTGCCTGGATAAAGGGTAGCGCTGAAGCTTTCTTT	TRBV30	TRBJ1-1	.	few
CASSYDGGISGNTIYF	TGTGCCAGCAGTTACGACGGGGGGATCTCTGGAAACACCATATATTTT	TRBV6-5	TRBJ1-3	.	.
CASSLDRFSGNTIYF	TGTGCCAGCAGCTTAGACAGGTTCTCTGGAAACACCATATATTTT	TRBV11-2	TRBJ1-3	.	.
CASSTQGGVGHYEQYF	TGTGCCAGTAGTACTCAAGGAGGGGTAGGGCACTACGAGCAGTACTTC	TRBV19	TRBJ2-7	.	once
CASRPGGSSGNTIYF	TGTGCCAGCAGGCCCGGGGGCAGCTCTGGAAACACCATATATTTT	TRBV6-6	TRBJ1-3	.	.
CASSIMWQASGTEAFF	TGTGCCAGTAGTATTATGTGGCAGGCCTCGGGAACTGAAGCTTTCTTT	TRBV19	TRBJ1-1	.	.
CASSLRTNRGDTQYF	TGTGCCAGCAGCCTCCGGACAAATCGCGGGGATACGCAGTATTTT	TRBV7-2	TRBJ2-3	.	.
CASSFVGQSTDTQYF	TGTGCCAGCAGCTTTGTAGGCCAAAGCACAGATACGCAGTATTTT	TRBV11-2	TRBJ2-3	.	.
CASSSGTGVHYTF	TGTGCCAGCAGTTCCGGGACAGGTGTGCACTACACCTTC	TRBV6-6	TRBJ1-2	TRBD1	.
CASSFWGNEQYF	TGTGCCAGCAGCTTTTGGGGGAACGAGCAGTACTTC	TRBV7-2	TRBJ2-7	.	.